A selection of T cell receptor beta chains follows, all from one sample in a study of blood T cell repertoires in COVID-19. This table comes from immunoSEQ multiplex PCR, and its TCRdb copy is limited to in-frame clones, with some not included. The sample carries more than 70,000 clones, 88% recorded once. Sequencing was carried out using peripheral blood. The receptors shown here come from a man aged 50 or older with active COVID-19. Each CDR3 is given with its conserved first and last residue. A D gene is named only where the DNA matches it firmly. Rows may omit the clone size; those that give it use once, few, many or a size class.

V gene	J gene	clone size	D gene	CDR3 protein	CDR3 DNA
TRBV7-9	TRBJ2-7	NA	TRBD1	CASSRQGDEQYF	TGTGCCAGCAGCCGACAGGGCGACGAGCAGTACTTC
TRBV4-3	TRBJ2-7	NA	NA	CASSQDGLTEQYF	TGCGCCAGCAGCCAAGATGGGTTGACAGAGCAGTACTTC
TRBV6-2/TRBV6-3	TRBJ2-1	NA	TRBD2	CASSRGGQENEQFF	TGTGCCAGCAGTCGGGGGGGGCAGGAGAATGAGCAGTTCTTC
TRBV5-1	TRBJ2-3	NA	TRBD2	CASSLSSGGRKDTQYF	TGCGCCAGCAGCTTGTCTTCGGGGGGGCGTAAAGATACGCAGTATTTT
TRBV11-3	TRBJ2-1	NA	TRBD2	CASSLVGKGRGAYNEQFF	TGTGCCAGCAGCTTAGTCGGGAAGGGACGGGGGGCCTACAATGAGCAGTTCTTC
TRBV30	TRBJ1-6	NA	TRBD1	CAWSNGQVNSPLHF	TGTGCCTGGAGTAACGGACAGGTCAATTCACCCCTCCACTTT
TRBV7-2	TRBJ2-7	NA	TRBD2	CASSPSGNGYEQYF	TGTGCCAGCAGCCCGAGCGGGAATGGTTACGAGCAGTACTTC
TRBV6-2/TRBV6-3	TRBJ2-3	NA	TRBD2	CASSALRTSGGLKDTQYF	TGTGCCAGCAGTGCACTAAGGACTAGCGGGGGCTTGAAGGATACGCAGTATTTT
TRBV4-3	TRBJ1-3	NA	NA	CASSQGSGYSGNTIYF	TGCGCCAGCAGCCAAGGGTCCGGGTATTCTGGAAACACCATATATTTT
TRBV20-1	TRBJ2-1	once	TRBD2	CSASRGGPGYNEQFF	TGCAGTGCCAGTCGGGGGGGGCCTGGCTACAATGAGCAGTTCTTC
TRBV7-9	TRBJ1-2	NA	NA	CASSLVAEGYGYTF	TGTGCCAGCAGCTTAGTGGCAGAGGGCTATGGCTACACCTTC
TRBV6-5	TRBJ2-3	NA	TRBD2	CASRPSGGYTDTQYF	TGTGCCAGCAGGCCCTCGGGGGGGTACACAGATACGCAGTATTTT
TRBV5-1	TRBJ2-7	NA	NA	CASSLERGLSSYEQYF	TGCGCCAGCAGCTTGGAGAGGGGACTTAGCTCCTACGAGCAGTACTTC
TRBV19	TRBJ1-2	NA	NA	CASHPGDLRLGGYTF	TGTGCCAGTCACCCGGGGGATTTACGTCTCGGCGGCTACACCTTC
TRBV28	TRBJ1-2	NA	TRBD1	CASSSLTGGGYGYTF	TGTGCCAGCAGTTCGTTAACAGGGGGCGGCTATGGCTACACCTTC
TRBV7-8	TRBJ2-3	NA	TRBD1	CASSEQGALRTDTQYF	TGTGCCAGCAGCGAACAGGGGGCGCTTCGGACAGATACGCAGTATTTT
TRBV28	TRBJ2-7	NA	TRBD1	CASSFLETGAPSSYEQYF	TGTGCCAGCAGTTTCCTTGAGACAGGGGCCCCGAGCTCCTACGAGCAGTACTTC
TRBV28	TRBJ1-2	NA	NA	CASSLTGLYYGYTF	TGTGCCAGCAGTTTAACAGGGCTATACTATGGCTACACCTTC
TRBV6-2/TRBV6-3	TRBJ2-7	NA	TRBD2	CASSKTSGMNAYEQYF	TGTGCCAGCAGTAAGACTAGCGGGATGAACGCCTACGAGCAGTACTTC
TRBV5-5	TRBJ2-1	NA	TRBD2	CASAIGAGPYNEQFF	TGTGCCAGCGCCATCGGAGCGGGGCCTTACAATGAGCAGTTCTTC
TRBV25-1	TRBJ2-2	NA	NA	CASSDYRFTGELFF	TGTGCCAGCAGTGATTACAGGTTCACCGGGGAGCTGTTTTTT
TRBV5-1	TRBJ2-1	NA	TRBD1	CASSLSAGTGAYNEQFF	TGCGCCAGCAGCTTGTCCGCCGGGACAGGAGCCTACAATGAGCAGTTCTTC
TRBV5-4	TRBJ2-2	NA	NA	CASSPRPGARTGELFF	TGTGCCAGCAGCCCACGGCCAGGGGCAAGGACCGGGGAGCTGTTTTTT
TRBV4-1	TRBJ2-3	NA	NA	CASSQVLAADTQYF	TGCGCCAGCAGCCAAGTGCTAGCAGCAGATACGCAGTATTTT
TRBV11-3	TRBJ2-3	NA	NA	CASSLVGGSDTQYF	TGTGCCAGCAGCTTAGTAGGGGGATCAGATACGCAGTATTTT
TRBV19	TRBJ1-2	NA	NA	CASSYRENYGYTF	TGTGCCAGTAGTTACAGGGAGAACTATGGCTACACCTTC
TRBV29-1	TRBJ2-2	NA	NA	CSVEGSQVAGELFF	TGCAGCGTTGAAGGTTCCCAGGTAGCCGGGGAGCTGTTTTTT
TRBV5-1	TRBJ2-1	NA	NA	CASSSRENGYNEQFF	TGCGCCAGCAGCTCTCGGGAGAACGGCTACAATGAGCAGTTCTTC
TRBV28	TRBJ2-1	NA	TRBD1	CASSLGGQLLTYNEQFF	TGTGCCAGCAGTTTAGGGGGACAGCTACTAACCTACAATGAGCAGTTCTTC
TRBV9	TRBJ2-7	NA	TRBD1	CASSPGTASYEQYF	TGTGCCAGCAGCCCCGGGACAGCTTCCTACGAGCAGTACTTC
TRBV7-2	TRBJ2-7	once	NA	CASSLNSRGLGFSYEQYF	TGTGCCAGCAGCTTAAATTCGAGGGGGTTAGGTTTCTCCTACGAGCAGTACTTC
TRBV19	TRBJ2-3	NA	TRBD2	CASSMTRGSGSDTQYF	TGTGCCAGTAGTATGACCCGCGGTAGCGGGTCAGATACGCAGTATTTT